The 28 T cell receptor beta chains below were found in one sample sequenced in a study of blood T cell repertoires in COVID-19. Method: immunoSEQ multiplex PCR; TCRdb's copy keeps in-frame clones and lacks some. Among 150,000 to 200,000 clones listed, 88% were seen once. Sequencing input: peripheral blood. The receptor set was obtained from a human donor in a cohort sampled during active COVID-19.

The CDR3 region is CASSLFPGSSYNSPLHF. The CDR3 DNA reads as TGTGCCAGCAGTTTATTCCCGGGGAGCTCCTATAATTCACCCCTCCACTTT. The gene calls are TRBV28 and TRBJ1-6; unclear D gene. The CDR3 has 17 residues. In germline, CDR1 is MDHEN, CDR2 SYDVKM. Trimming cost V 1 base and J 0 bases, with 10 bases left between them.

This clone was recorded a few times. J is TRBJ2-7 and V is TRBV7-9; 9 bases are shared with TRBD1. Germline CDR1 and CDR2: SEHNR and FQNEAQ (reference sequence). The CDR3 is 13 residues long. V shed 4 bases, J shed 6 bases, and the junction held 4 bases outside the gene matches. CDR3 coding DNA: TGTGCCAGCAGCTACGGGACAGGGACCGAGCAGTACTTC. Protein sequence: CASSYGTGTEQYF.

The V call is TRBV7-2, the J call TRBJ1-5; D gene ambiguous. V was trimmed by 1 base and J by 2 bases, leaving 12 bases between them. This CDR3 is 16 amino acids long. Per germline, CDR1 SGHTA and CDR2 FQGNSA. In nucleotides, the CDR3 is TGTGCCAGCAGCTTAGGGTCCGCTCGCGGCAATCAGCCCCAGCATTTT. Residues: CASSLGSARGNQPQHF. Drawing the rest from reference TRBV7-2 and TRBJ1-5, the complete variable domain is GAGVSQSPSNKVTEKGKDVELRCDPISGHTALYWYRQSLGQGLEFLIYFQGNSAPDKSGLPSDRFSAERTGGSVSTLTIQRTQQEDSAVYLCASSLGSARGNQPQHFGDGTRLSIL.

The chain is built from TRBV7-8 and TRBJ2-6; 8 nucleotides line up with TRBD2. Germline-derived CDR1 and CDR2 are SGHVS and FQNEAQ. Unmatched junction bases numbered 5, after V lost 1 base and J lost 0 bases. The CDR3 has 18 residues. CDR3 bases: TGTGCCAGCAGCTTAGTGGGACTAGATTTCTCTGGGGCCAACGTCCTGACTTTC. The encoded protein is CASSLVGLDFSGANVLTF.

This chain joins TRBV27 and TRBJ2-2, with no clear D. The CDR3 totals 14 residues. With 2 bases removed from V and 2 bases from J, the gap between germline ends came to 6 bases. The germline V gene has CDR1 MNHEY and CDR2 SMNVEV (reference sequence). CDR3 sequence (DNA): TGTGCCAGCAGTTTAGCAGGCAACACCGGGGAGCTGTTTTTT. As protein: CASSLAGNTGELFF.

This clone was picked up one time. The DNA for the CDR3 is TGTGCCAGTAGTATCTCTGGCCTAGTGGGTGAAAAACTGTTTTTT. This translates into CASSISGLVGEKLFF. The rearrangement uses TRBV19 and TRBJ1-4; no definite D call. This CDR3 has 15 amino acids. CDR1 is LNHDA, CDR2 SQIVND, per germline (reference sequence). V was cut by 3 bases and J by 7 bases, with 15 bases left in between.

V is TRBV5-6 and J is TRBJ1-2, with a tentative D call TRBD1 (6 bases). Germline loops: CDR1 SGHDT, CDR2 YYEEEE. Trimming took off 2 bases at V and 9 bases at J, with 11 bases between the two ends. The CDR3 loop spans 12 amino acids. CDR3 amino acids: CASSLSGASYTF. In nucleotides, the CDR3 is TGTGCCAGCAGCTTATCAGGGGCGAGCTACACCTTC. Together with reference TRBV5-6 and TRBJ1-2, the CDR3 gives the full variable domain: DAGVTQSPTHLIKTRGQQVTLRCSPKSGHDTVSWYQQALGQGPQFIFQYYEEEERQRGNFPDRFSGHQFPNYSSELNVNALLLGDSALYLCASSLSGASYTFGSGTRLTVV.

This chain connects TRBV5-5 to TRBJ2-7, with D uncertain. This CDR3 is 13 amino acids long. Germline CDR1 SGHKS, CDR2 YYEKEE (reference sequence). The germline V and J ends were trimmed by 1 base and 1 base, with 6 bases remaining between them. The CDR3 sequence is CASSLTASYEQYF. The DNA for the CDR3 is TGTGCCAGCAGCTTGACAGCTTCCTACGAGCAGTACTTC.

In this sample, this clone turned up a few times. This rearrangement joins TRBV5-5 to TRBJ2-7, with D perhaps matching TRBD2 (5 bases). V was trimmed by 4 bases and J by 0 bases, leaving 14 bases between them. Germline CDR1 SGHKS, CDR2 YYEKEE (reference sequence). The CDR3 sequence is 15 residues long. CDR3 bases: TGTGCCAGCAGCGTAAGCGGCCCAAGCTCCTACGAGCAGTACTTC. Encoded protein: CASSVSGPSSYEQYF.

The CDR3 region has the DNA TGTGCCAGCAGCTTAGGTACTAGCGGGAGACGAGGCACCGGGGAGCTGTTTTTT. Encoded protein: CASSLGTSGRRGTGELFF. This chain uses TRBV11-2 with TRBJ2-2; 11 nucleotides match TRBD2. The CDR3 runs 18 residues. Germline V lookup: CDR1 SGHAT, CDR2 FQNNGV. J gave up 4 bases and V 1 base, and 8 bases lay outside the gene matches.

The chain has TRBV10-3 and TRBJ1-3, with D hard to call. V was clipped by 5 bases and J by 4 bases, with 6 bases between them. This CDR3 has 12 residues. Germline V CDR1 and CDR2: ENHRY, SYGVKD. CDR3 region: CAISTGGNTIYF. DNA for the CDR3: TGTGCCATCAGTACGGGGGGAAACACCATATATTTT.

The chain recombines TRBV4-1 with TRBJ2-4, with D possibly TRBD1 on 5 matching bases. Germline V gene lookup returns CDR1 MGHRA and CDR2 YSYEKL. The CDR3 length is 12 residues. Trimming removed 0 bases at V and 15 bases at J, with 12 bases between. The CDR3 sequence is CASSQDSGSPYF. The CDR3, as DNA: TGCGCCAGCAGCCAAGACTCAGGGTCGCCGTACTTC.

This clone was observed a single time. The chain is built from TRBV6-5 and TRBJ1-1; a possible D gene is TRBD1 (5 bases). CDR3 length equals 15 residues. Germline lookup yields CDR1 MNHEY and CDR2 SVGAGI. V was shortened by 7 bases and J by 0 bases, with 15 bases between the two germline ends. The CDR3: CASNPSGGMNTEAFF. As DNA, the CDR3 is TGTGCCAGCAACCCATCGGGGGGGATGAACACTGAAGCTTTCTTT.

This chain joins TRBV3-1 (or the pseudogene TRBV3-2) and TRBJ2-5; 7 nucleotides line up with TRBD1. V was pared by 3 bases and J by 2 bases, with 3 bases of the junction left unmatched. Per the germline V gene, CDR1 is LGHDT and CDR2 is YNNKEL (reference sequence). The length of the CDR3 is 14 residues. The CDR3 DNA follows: TGTGCCAGCAGCCACGACAGGGTTCAAGAGACCCAGTACTTC. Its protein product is CASSHDRVQETQYF.

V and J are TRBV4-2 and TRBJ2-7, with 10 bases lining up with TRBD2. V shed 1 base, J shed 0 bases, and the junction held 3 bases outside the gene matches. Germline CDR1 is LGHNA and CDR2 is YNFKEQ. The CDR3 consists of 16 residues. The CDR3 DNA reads TGTGCCAGCAGCCAAGTACTAGCGGGATACTCCTACGAGCAGTACTTC. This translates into CASSQVLAGYSYEQYF.

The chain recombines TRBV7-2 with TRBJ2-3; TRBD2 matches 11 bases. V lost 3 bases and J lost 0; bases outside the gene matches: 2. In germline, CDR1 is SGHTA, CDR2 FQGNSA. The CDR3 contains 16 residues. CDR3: CASSFTSGGSTDTQYF. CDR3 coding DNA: TGTGCCAGCAGCTTTACTAGCGGGGGAAGCACAGATACGCAGTATTTT.

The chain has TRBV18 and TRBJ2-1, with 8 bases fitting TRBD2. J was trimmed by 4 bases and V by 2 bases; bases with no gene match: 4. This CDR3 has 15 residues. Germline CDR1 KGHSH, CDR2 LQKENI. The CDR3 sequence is CASSPLGGGYNEQFF. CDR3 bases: TGTGCCAGCTCACCATTGGGCGGGGGGTACAATGAGCAGTTCTTC.

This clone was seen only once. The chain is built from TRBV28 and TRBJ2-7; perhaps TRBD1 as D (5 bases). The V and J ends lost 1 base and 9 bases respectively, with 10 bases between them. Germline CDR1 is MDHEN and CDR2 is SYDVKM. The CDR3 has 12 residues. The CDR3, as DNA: TGTGCCAGCAGTTTATTTAAAGGGGCGCAGTACTTC. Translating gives CASSLFKGAQYF.

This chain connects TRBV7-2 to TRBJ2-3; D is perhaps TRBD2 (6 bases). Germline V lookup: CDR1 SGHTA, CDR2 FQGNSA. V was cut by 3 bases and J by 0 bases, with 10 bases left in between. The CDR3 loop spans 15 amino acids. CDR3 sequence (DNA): TGTGCCAGCAGCTTTCCGGGGGTGAGCACAGATACGCAGTATTTT. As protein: CASSFPGVSTDTQYF.

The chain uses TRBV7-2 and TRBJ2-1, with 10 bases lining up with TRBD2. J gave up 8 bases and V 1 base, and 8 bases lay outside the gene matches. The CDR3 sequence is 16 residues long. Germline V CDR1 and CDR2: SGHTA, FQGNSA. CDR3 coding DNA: TGTGCCAGCAGCTTAGATCCAGCGGGAGGGGGCGATGAGCAGTTCTTC. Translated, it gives CASSLDPAGGGDEQFF.

The CDR3, as DNA: TGTGCCAGCAGTCTAGCGGGGAGCTCCTACGAGCAGTACTTC. Amino acids: CASSLAGSSYEQYF. The genes are TRBV6-2 or TRBV6-3 and TRBJ2-7; TRBD2 matches 9 bases. V was pared by 5 bases and J by 0 bases, with 2 bases of the junction left unmatched. There are 14 residues in the CDR3. CDR1 and CDR2 (germline): MNHEY, SVGEGT.

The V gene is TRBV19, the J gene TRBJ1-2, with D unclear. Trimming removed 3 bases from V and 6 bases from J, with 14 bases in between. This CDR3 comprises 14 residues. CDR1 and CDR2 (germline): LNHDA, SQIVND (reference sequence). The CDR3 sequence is CASSIIAISDGYTF. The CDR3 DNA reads TGTGCCAGTAGTATCATCGCTATCTCGGATGGCTACACCTTC. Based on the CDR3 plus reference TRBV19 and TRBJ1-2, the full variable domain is DGGITQSPKYLFRKEGQNVTLSCEQNLNHDAMYWYRQDPGQGLRLIYYSQIVNDFQKGDIAEGYSVSREKKESFPLTVTSAQKNPTAFYLCASSIIAISDGYTFGSGTRLTVV.

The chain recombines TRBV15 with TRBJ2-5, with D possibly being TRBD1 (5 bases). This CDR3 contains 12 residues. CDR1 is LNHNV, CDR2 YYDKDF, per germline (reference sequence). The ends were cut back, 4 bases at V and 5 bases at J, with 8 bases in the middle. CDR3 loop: CATSTSGETQYF. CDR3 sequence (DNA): TGTGCCACCAGCACATCAGGGGAGACCCAGTACTTC.

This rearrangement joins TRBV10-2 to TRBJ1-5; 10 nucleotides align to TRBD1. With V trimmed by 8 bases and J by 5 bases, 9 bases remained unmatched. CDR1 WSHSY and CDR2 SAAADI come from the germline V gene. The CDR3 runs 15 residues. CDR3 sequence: CASSPGDRGYQPQHF. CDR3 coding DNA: TGCGCCAGCTCACCTGGGGACAGGGGCTATCAGCCCCAGCATTTT.

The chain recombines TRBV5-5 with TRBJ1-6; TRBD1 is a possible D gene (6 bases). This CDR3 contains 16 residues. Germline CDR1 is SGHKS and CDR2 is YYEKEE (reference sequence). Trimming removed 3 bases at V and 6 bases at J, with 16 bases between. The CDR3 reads CASSSRYRDSNSPLHF. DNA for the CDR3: TGTGCCAGCAGCTCCCGGTACAGGGATTCTAATTCACCCCTCCACTTT.

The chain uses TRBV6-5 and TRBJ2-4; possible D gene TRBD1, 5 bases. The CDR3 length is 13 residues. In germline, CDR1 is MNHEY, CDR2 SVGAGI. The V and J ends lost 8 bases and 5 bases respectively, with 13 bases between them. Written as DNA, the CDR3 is TGTGCCAGCGTAGGCAGGGCCCAAAACATTCAGTACTTC. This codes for CASVGRAQNIQYF.

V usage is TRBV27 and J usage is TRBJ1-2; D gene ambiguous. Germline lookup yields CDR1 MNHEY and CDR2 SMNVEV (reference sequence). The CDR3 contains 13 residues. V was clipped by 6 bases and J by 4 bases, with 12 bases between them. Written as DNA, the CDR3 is TGTGCCAGCAGAAGAGGAGCTAGCTATGGCTACACCTTC. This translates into CASRRGASYGYTF.

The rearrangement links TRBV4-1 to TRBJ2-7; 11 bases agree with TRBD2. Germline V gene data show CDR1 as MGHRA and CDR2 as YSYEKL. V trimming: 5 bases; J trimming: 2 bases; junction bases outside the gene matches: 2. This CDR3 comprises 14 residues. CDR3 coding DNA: TGCGCCAGCAGCTTAGCGGGGGGGCCCTACGAGCAGTACTTC. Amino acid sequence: CASSLAGGPYEQYF.